The 7 T cell receptor beta chains presented below share a single source sample, sequenced in a study of cytomegalovirus exposure and HLA in healthy donors (TCRdb year 2017). The library came from the immunoSEQ multiplex PCR assay. A mixture of 60 forward primers for TCR Vbeta segments and 13 reverse primers for TCR Jbeta segments was used in the multiplex PCR. TCRdb took this table from immuneACCESS and kept in-frame rearrangements with V and J called. Such tables lack part of the clones; where checked against another copy, unresolved V genes explain under half of the gap, and the rest is unexplained. The sample profile shows about 160,000 clones; about 80% of them were found once. The ten most abundant clones make up around 1.3% of the sample. The sample comprised PBMCs. These receptors all stem from a woman aged 45-60 years in good health and CMV-seronegative.

The rearrangement links TRBV27 to TRBJ2-1, with 11 bases aligning to TRBD2. This CDR3 region has 17 residues. With 1 base clipped from V and 4 bases from J, the junction kept 6 bases outside the gene matches. Germline assignment: CDR1 MNHEY and CDR2 SMNVEV (reference sequence). The CDR3 sequence: CASSLFSGRASYNEQFF. The CDR3 nucleotides read TGTGCCAGCAGTTTATTTAGCGGGAGGGCTTCTTACAATGAGCAGTTCTTC.

This chain uses TRBV7-8 with TRBJ1-1; no reliable D call. The CDR3 runs 14 residues. Trimming left V 1 base short and J 11 bases short, with 17 bases between. The V gene's germline CDR1 is SGHVS and CDR2 FQNEAQ. The CDR3 coding sequence is TGTGCCAGCAGCTTAGGCCCCGCGGGTGGGGAGGCTTTCTTT. It is translated as CASSLGPAGGEAFF. The whole variable domain, filled in from reference TRBV7-8 and TRBJ1-1, reads GAGVSQSPRYKVAKRGQDVALRCDPISGHVSLFWYQQALGQGPEFLTYFQNEAQLDKSGLPSDRFFAERPEGSVSTLKIQRTQQEDSAVYLCASSLGPAGGEAFFGQGTRLTVV.

V and J are TRBV10-3 and TRBJ1-5; TRBD1 matches at 7 bases. The CDR3 runs 15 residues. The ends lost 3 bases at V and 7 bases at J; junction bases unmatched: 9. The germline gives CDR1 ENHRY, CDR2 SYGVKD. The CDR3 nucleotides read TGTGCCATCAGTGATGAGGGTAGGGGACAGCAGCCCCAGCATTTT. It encodes CAISDEGRGQQPQHF.

The gene calls are TRBV9 and TRBJ2-1, with D possibly TRBD2 on 6 matching bases. The CDR3 has 13 residues. Trimming removed 3 bases at V and 4 bases at J, with 8 bases between. Germline CDR1 and CDR2: SGDLS and YYNGEE. DNA of the CDR3: TGTGCCAGCAGCGGGAGGGAATACAATGAGCAGTTCTTC. Translation: CASSGREYNEQFF. Full variable domain (outside the CDR3, taken from reference TRBV9 and TRBJ2-1): DSGVTQTPKHLITATGQRVTLRCSPRSGDLSVYWYQQSLDQGLQFLIQYYNGEERAKGNILERFSAQQFPDLHSELNLSSLELGDSALYFCASSGREYNEQFFGPGTRLTVL.

This rearrangement joins TRBV5-1 to TRBJ1-2, with 8 nucleotides matching TRBD1. The V segment lost 4 bases and the J segment 7 bases; nucleotides outside the gene matches: 12. This CDR3 is 15 amino acids long. CDR1 and CDR2 from the germline V gene are SGHRS and YFSETQ. This chain's CDR3 is CASSQETGQVGGYTF. Written as DNA, the CDR3 is TGCGCCAGCAGCCAGGAGACGGGACAGGTTGGTGGCTACACCTTC.

The rearrangement joins TRBV5-1 to TRBJ1-1, with D tentatively TRBD1 (6 bases). CDR3 length equals 16 residues. Germline CDR1 reads SGHRS; CDR2 reads YFSETQ. V shed 0 bases and J shed 1 base, with 13 bases lying between them. The CDR3 DNA is TGCGCCAGCAGCTTGGGGCAGGGGAGTGCGAACACTGAAGCTTTCTTT. Protein sequence: CASSLGQGSANTEAFF.

V and J are TRBV5-1 and TRBJ2-7; TRBD2 aligns across 7 bases. The CDR3 is made up of 16 amino acids. The V gene end was trimmed by 4 bases and the J gene end by 2 bases; junction bases not matched to a gene: 12. CDR1 is SGHRS, CDR2 YFSETQ, per germline. The CDR3 spells CASSGTSDRSTYEQYF. DNA for the CDR3: TGCGCCAGCAGCGGAACTAGCGACCGATCGACCTACGAGCAGTACTTC.